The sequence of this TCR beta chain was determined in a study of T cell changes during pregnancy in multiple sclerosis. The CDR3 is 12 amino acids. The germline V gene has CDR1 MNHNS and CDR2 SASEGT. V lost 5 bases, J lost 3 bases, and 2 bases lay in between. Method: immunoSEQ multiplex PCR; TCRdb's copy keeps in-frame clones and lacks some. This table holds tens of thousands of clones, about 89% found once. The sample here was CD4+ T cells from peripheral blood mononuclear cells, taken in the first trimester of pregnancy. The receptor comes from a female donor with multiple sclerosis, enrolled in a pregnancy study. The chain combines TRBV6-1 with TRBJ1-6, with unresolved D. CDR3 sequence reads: CASSYYNSPLHF. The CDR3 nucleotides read TGTGCCAGCAGTTACTATAATTCACCCCTCCACTTT.